The 3 T cell receptor beta chains below come from one sample, sequenced in a study of identical twins (dated by TCRdb to about 2016). Library prep was done by 5' RACE. Sequenced on an Illumina HiSeq 2000. In TCRdb, the public reads were trimmed at Q25 with fastp and aligned with MiXCR, with productive beta chains retained. Each entry is one CDR3 protein sequence, shown with its most common DNA and genes. This sample lists 450,000 or so distinct CDR3 sequences; less than 20% were detected once. The top ten hold around 10% of the sample. The sample comprised naive T cells sorted from blood. The sample's cell subset or site, from its label and the paper: cells isolated with a human naive T-cell isolation kit. These receptors all stem from a man aged 45 to 65 in good health.

This chain links TRBV6-4 with TRBJ1-6; the D is unclear. Trimming pared 0 bases from V and 6 bases from J, leaving 9 bases between. This CDR3 spans 15 amino acids. Germline V lookup: CDR1 MRHNA, CDR2 SNTAGT. The CDR3 DNA is TGTGCCAGCAGTGACTCATGGGGTGTTAATTCACCCCTCCACTTT. Translated: CASSDSWGVNSPLHF.

This clonotype came up many times. The CDR3 DNA is TGTGCCATCACCCGGAACAGGGAGGTTGAAGCTTTCTTT. Its protein product is CAITRNREVEAFF. The chain has TRBV10-3 and TRBJ1-1; D is perhaps TRBD1 (6 bases). Per the germline V gene, CDR1 is ENHRY and CDR2 is SYGVKD. Deletions cut 7 bases from V and 7 bases from J, with 16 bases between. The CDR3 spans 13 residues.

This chain uses TRBV5-1 with TRBJ1-4, with D perhaps matching TRBD1 (6 bases). Trimming took off 1 base at V and 13 bases at J, with 20 bases between the two ends. The CDR3 is made up of 15 amino acids. Germline loops: CDR1 SGHRS, CDR2 YFSETQ. CDR3 DNA sequence: TGCGCCAGCAGCTTGAAGGGGACAAGGGCGAGGGGACTGTTTTTT. Its translation: CASSLKGTRARGLFF.